This entry lists 32 T cell receptor beta chains sequenced from one sample in a study of CD8+ T cells in alopecia areata listed by TCRdb under 2018. Taken with the paper, the label for treatment or condition translates to: oral pan-JAK inhibitor, 5-10 mg twice daily. Libraries were built with the immunoSEQ multiplex PCR assay. RNA was extracted from all samples and reverse transcribed into cDNA, which served as template for TCR sequencing. TCRdb took over this immuneACCESS table, retaining in-frame rearrangements with V and J assigned. Such tables are incomplete; in checked studies, under half of the missing clones stem from an unresolved V gene, and the remainder is unexplained. In all, the sample holds 250,000 to 350,000 clones, and about 62% of those were seen once. The ten biggest clones cover 0.93% of the sample. This sample comprised CD4+ T cells sorted from blood, obtained at roughly week 53, from a patient treated with tofacitinib. The origin of the receptors is a human donor with alopecia areata.

V is TRBV5-1 and J is TRBJ2-6, with 8 bases lining up with TRBD1. V lost 3 bases and J lost 1; bases outside the gene matches: 15. This CDR3 is built from 20 residues. Germline assignment: CDR1 SGHRS and CDR2 YFSETQ. In nucleotides, the CDR3 is TGCGCCAGCAGCTACGGGGACAGGATCATAGCGAGATCTGGGGCCAACGTCCTGACTTTC. Its protein is CASSYGDRIIARSGANVLTF.

The J gene is TRBJ2-2, the V gene TRBV9; the D is unclear. CDR3 length: 13 amino acids. V was pared by 4 bases and J by 7 bases, with 11 bases between. CDR1 SGDLS and CDR2 YYNGEE come from the germline V gene. The DNA for the CDR3 is TGTGCCAGCAGCATCCCTTCCGGCGGGGAGCTGTTTTTT. Its translation: CASSIPSGGELFF. Supplemented by reference TRBV9 and TRBJ2-2, the full variable domain reads DSGVTQTPKHLITATGQRVTLRCSPRSGDLSVYWYQQSLDQGLQFLIQYYNGEERAKGNILERFSAQQFPDLHSELNLSSLELGDSALYFCASSIPSGGELFFGEGSRLTVL.

This clone was counted between two and nine times. The rearrangement links TRBV6-1 to TRBJ2-7; D remains unclear. The CDR3 has 14 residues. CDR1 and CDR2 (germline): MNHNS, SASEGT. Trimming left V 2 bases short and J 2 bases short, with 10 bases between. The CDR3 loop is CASSELGGPYEQYF. Written as DNA, the CDR3 is TGTGCCAGCAGTGAACTCGGCGGTCCCTACGAGCAGTACTTC.

A few counts support this clone. The chain employs TRBV2 and TRBJ2-5; D is undetermined. The V end lost 5 bases, the J end lost 7 bases, and 8 bases lay between the germline ends. This CDR3 contains 11 residues. CDR1 and CDR2 (germline): SNHLY, FYNNEI. The CDR3 protein is CASSIGRTQYF. DNA of the CDR3: TGTGCCAGCAGTATAGGTCGGACCCAGTACTTC.

J is TRBJ2-7 and V is TRBV5-4; 7 bases agree with TRBD1. V was pared by 4 bases and J by 0 bases, with 4 bases of the junction left unmatched. CDR1 is SGHNT, CDR2 YYREEE, per germline (reference sequence). The CDR3 covers 14 residues. The CDR3 loop is CASSQTGSSYEQYF. The DNA of the CDR3 is TGTGCCAGCAGCCAGACAGGGAGCTCCTACGAGCAGTACTTC.

The chain employs TRBV20-1 and TRBJ2-5; D assignment may be TRBD1 or TRBD2 (6 bases each). The germline CDR1 and CDR2 sequences are DFQATT and SNEGSKA (reference sequence). The CDR3 consists of 11 residues. V was shortened by 6 bases and J by 3 bases, with 8 bases between the two germline ends. CDR3 nucleotides: TGCAGTGCCGGGGGCGAAGAGACCCAGTACTTC. It translates to CSAGGEETQYF.

The rearrangement links TRBV13 to TRBJ2-7; D is ambiguous. Germline V gene data show CDR1 as PRHDT and CDR2 as FYEKMQ (reference sequence). Trimming left V 1 base short and J 0 bases short, with 4 bases between. The CDR3 spans 13 residues. The CDR3 nucleotides are TGTGCCAGCAGCTTAGCACCCTCCTACGAGCAGTACTTC. This translates into CASSLAPSYEQYF.

This clone was seen a single time. V is TRBV2 and J is TRBJ1-2; D gene uncertain. The CDR3 has 13 residues. Trimming shortened V by 7 bases and J by 6 bases, and 15 bases separated the two germline ends. CDR1 and CDR2 (germline): SNHLY, FYNNEI. For the CDR3, the DNA is TGTGCCAGCATCTTCCAGAATGCCGATGGCTACACCTTC. Amino acids: CASIFQNADGYTF. The full variable domain, completed using reference TRBV2 and TRBJ1-2, is EPEVTQTPSHQVTQMGQEVILRCVPISNHLYFYWYRQILGQKVEFLVSFYNNEISEKSEIFDDQFSVERPDGSNFTLKIRSTKLEDSAMYFCASIFQNADGYTFGSGTRLTVV.

V and J are TRBV29-1 and TRBJ2-3, with 7 bases identical to TRBD1. Per germline, CDR1 SQVTM and CDR2 ANQGSEA. This CDR3 comprises 14 residues. J was trimmed by 6 bases and V by 6 bases; bases with no gene match: 12. The CDR3 region is CSVAPGQLSDTQYF. The CDR3 DNA reads as TGCAGCGTGGCTCCGGGACAGTTGTCCGATACGCAGTATTTT.

This clone was found a few times. This chain joins TRBV6-1 and TRBJ1-5; TRBD1 matches 11 bases. Trimming removed 3 bases from V and 1 base from J; junction bases left unmatched: 8. This CDR3 has 18 residues. Germline loops: CDR1 MNHNS, CDR2 SASEGT. CDR3 loop: CASSDRDRGFRSNQPQHF. As DNA, the CDR3 is TGTGCCAGCAGTGATCGGGACAGGGGGTTTAGAAGCAATCAGCCCCAGCATTTT.

This CDR3 reads CAWSSGTGGKKLFF. The CDR3 nucleotides read TGTGCCTGGAGTTCTGGGACAGGGGGAAAAAAACTGTTTTTT. The chain recombines TRBV30 with TRBJ1-4; 11 bases align to TRBD1. In germline, CDR1 is GTSNPN, CDR2 SVGIG (reference sequence). CDR3 length: 14 residues. J lost 9 bases, V lost 2 bases, and 5 bases had no gene match.

The genes are TRBV4-1 and TRBJ2-3, with D tentatively TRBD1 (6 bases). The CDR3 runs 16 residues. The V gene's germline CDR1 is MGHRA and CDR2 YSYEKL. Deletions cut 1 base from V and 4 bases from J, with 15 bases between. The CDR3 DNA reads TGCGCCAGCAGCCAAGGCTCGGGCAGGGGTTCAGATACGCAGTATTTT. Encoded protein: CASSQGSGRGSDTQYF.

CDR3 sequence reads: CASSYGTPKAGELFF. The CDR3 DNA reads as TGTGCCAGCAGTTACGGGACACCGAAAGCCGGGGAGCTGTTTTTT. The V gene is TRBV6-6, the J gene TRBJ2-2; D is perhaps TRBD1 (6 bases). The germline gives CDR1 MNHNY, CDR2 SVGAGI (reference sequence). Trimming removed 2 bases at V and 6 bases at J, with 13 bases between. The CDR3 sequence is 15 residues long.

This rearrangement joins TRBV18 to TRBJ1-6, with no clear D. This CDR3 contains 14 residues. The ends were cut back, 0 bases at V and 10 bases at J, with 10 bases in the middle. CDR1 and CDR2 (germline): KGHSH, LQKENI. CDR3 amino acids: CASSPPLVGSPLHF. The CDR3, as DNA: TGTGCCAGCTCACCACCTTTGGTCGGGTCACCCCTCCACTTT.

Only one count was recorded for this clone. V and J are TRBV9 and TRBJ1-1, with TRBD1 identical over 7 bases. Germline V gene sequence: CDR1 SGDLS, CDR2 YYNGEE. The CDR3 length is 13 residues. The junction had 3 bases not matched to a gene; V was cut back by 4 bases and J by 3 bases. CDR3 amino acids: CASSQTGHTEAFF. The CDR3 nucleotides read TGTGCCAGCAGCCAGACAGGGCACACTGAAGCTTTCTTT. The variable domain in full, completed from reference TRBV9 and TRBJ1-1, reads DSGVTQTPKHLITATGQRVTLRCSPRSGDLSVYWYQQSLDQGLQFLIQYYNGEERAKGNILERFSAQQFPDLHSELNLSSLELGDSALYFCASSQTGHTEAFFGQGTRLTVV.

This chain connects TRBV6-6 to TRBJ1-2, with D possibly TRBD1 on 5 matching bases. The CDR3 is 15 residues long. V was cut by 4 bases and J by 6 bases, with 18 bases left in between. Per the germline V gene, CDR1 is MNHNY and CDR2 is SVGAGI (reference sequence). This CDR3 reads CASSFGTASRHGYTF. The CDR3 DNA reads TGTGCCAGCAGTTTTGGGACGGCATCCCGACATGGCTACACCTTC.

This clone has just a few counts. The chain carries TRBV10-3 and TRBJ2-3, with D perhaps TRBD1 (6 bases). Looked up from germline, CDR1 is ENHRY and CDR2 is SYGVKD. V was pared by 4 bases and J by 9 bases, with 14 bases between. The CDR3 has 13 amino acids. In nucleotides, the CDR3 is TGTGCCATCAGTGGGTCCAGGGACACAACGCAGTATTTT. Protein sequence: CAISGSRDTTQYF.

This clone was seen more than once but under ten times. The V and J genes are TRBV30 and TRBJ2-6; a possible D gene is TRBD1 (6 bases). Germline values: CDR1 GTSNPN, CDR2 SVGIG (reference sequence). The CDR3 length is 14 residues. Trimming removed 7 bases from V and 6 bases from J, with 16 bases in between. The DNA for the CDR3 is TGTGCCTCCCAAGGTACAGGGCTGGCCAACGTCCTGACTTTC. Amino acid sequence: CASQGTGLANVLTF.

This rearrangement joins TRBV7-8 to TRBJ2-1, with 9 positions matching TRBD2. V shed 6 bases, J shed 6 bases, and the junction held 9 bases outside the gene matches. Germline V CDR1 and CDR2: SGHVS, FQNEAQ. The length of the CDR3 is 15 residues. CDR3 in DNA: TGTGCCAGCAGGGTCCGGCGGGGGGGGGTCAATGAGCAGTTCTTC. This codes for CASRVRRGGVNEQFF.

The V gene is TRBV5-6, the J gene TRBJ1-4; a possible D gene is TRBD1 (5 bases). The V gene's germline CDR1 is SGHDT and CDR2 YYEEEE. V was clipped by 4 bases and J by 5 bases, with 15 bases between them. This CDR3 spans 15 amino acids. CDR3 sequence: CASSATGTGNEKLFF. CDR3 DNA: TGTGCCAGCAGCGCCACCGGGACGGGAAATGAAAAACTGTTTTTT.

This sequence joins TRBV5-6 and TRBJ2-5; D may be TRBD1 or TRBD2 (6 bases each). Germline assignment: CDR1 SGHDT and CDR2 YYEEEE. V was cut by 2 bases and J by 1 base, with 15 bases left in between. The CDR3 sequence is 16 residues long. The CDR3 region has the DNA TGTGCCAGCAGCTTATCCCCGACGGGGGCCCAAGAGACCCAGTACTTC. Protein sequence: CASSLSPTGAQETQYF.

The chain combines TRBV7-2 with TRBJ2-3; TRBD2 matches 11 bases. Germline V gene sequence: CDR1 SGHTA, CDR2 FQGNSA. Germline trimming cut 5 bases from V and 6 bases from J; bases unmatched to any gene: 10. There are 16 residues in the CDR3. The CDR3 DNA sequence: TGTGCCAGCAGCCCACCTAATAGCGGGGGGGCGGATACGCAGTATTTT. Translation: CASSPPNSGGADTQYF.

As to this clone: The sample carries other DNA sequences with the same CDR3. CDR3 in amino acids: CAWSVGGSNQPQHF. The CDR3 DNA reads TGTGCCTGGAGTGTAGGAGGAAGCAATCAGCCCCAGCATTTT. The V call is TRBV30, the J call TRBJ1-5; D is uncertain. Germline CDR1 and CDR2: GTSNPN and SVGIG (reference sequence). The CDR3 contains 14 residues. With 0 bases removed from V and 1 base from J, the gap between germline ends came to 7 bases.

In its sample, this clone was seen a few times. The J gene is TRBJ1-1, the V gene TRBV11-2; D is unresolved. The CDR3 covers 15 residues. Germline V gene data show CDR1 as SGHAT and CDR2 as FQNNGV. The germline V and J ends were trimmed by 5 bases and 5 bases, with 18 bases remaining between them. The CDR3 DNA is TGTGCCAGCAGCAGTCGGGGTCGAGTGTGGACTGAAGCTTTCTTT. It translates to CASSSRGRVWTEAFF.

V usage is TRBV5-6 and J usage is TRBJ2-1; D may be TRBD2 (7 bases). This CDR3 comprises 17 residues. The germline CDR1 and CDR2 sequences are SGHDT and YYEEEE. Trimming took 4 bases from V and 2 from J, leaving 19 bases between them. In DNA form, the CDR3 reads TGTGCCAGCAGCCCAACCGGGCGGGGGCGGGCCTACAATGAGCAGTTCTTC. Its protein product is CASSPTGRGRAYNEQFF.

This clone was picked up a small number of times. V and J are TRBV9 and TRBJ2-3; D remains unclear. Germline CDR1 reads SGDLS; CDR2 reads YYNGEE. V gave up 7 bases and J gave up 5 bases, with 5 bases separating them. This CDR3 has 10 residues. CDR3 sequence reads: CASGRDTQYF. The CDR3 nucleotides are TGTGCCAGCGGAAGAGATACGCAGTATTTT.

Worth noting for this clone: This specimen includes other DNA sequences encoding the same CDR3. This rearrangement joins TRBV6-5 to TRBJ1-2; 7 bases fit TRBD1. V was pared by 2 bases and J by 4 bases, with 1 base of the junction left unmatched. The CDR3 is made up of 13 amino acids. Germline V gene data show CDR1 as MNHEY and CDR2 as SVGAGI. CDR3 bases: TGTGCCAGCAGTTACGGACAGGCCTATGGCTACACCTTC. It codes for CASSYGQAYGYTF.

The genes are TRBV9 and TRBJ1-4, with TRBD1 as a possible D gene (5 bases). The V end lost 0 bases, the J end lost 8 bases, and 11 bases lay between the germline ends. Germline V gene sequence: CDR1 SGDLS, CDR2 YYNGEE. CDR3 length: 14 residues. As DNA, the CDR3 is TGTGCCAGCAGCGTAGGCAGGGTGAACGAAAAACTGTTTTTT. The encoded protein is CASSVGRVNEKLFF.

This clone was seen a single time. The gene calls are TRBV7-2 and TRBJ2-1; TRBD1 aligns across 10 bases. The CDR3 length is 14 residues. Germline CDR1 is SGHTA and CDR2 is FQGNSA. V lost 5 bases, J lost 9 bases, and 7 bases stayed unmatched. The CDR3 reads CASSTRDRGTEQFF. As DNA, the CDR3 is TGTGCCAGCAGCACTCGGGACAGGGGTACTGAGCAGTTCTTC.

J is TRBJ2-7 and V is TRBV7-2, with a tentative D call TRBD1 (6 bases). The V and J ends lost 3 bases and 4 bases respectively, with 16 bases between them. Germline V lookup: CDR1 SGHTA, CDR2 FQGNSA. The CDR3 runs 15 residues. CDR3: CASSFNEQGWYEQYF. The CDR3 nucleotides read TGTGCCAGCAGCTTCAATGAACAGGGTTGGTACGAGCAGTACTTC. Complete variable domain (other parts from reference TRBV7-2 and TRBJ2-7): GAGVSQSPSNKVTEKGKDVELRCDPISGHTALYWYRQSLGQGLEFLIYFQGNSAPDKSGLPSDRFSAERTGGSVSTLTIQRTQQEDSAVYLCASSFNEQGWYEQYFGPGTRLTVT.

DNA for the CDR3: TGCAGCGTTAACTTACCGGGGAAGGATACGCAGTATTTT. Encoded protein: CSVNLPGKDTQYF. The rearrangement joins TRBV29-1 to TRBJ2-3, with D possibly TRBD2 on 5 matching bases. Looked up from germline, CDR1 is SQVTM and CDR2 is ANQGSEA. Between the trimmed V and J ends, which lost 5 bases and 6 bases, there was a span of 15 bases. This CDR3 is 13 amino acids long.

Note on this clone: At one of its ends the junction is not consistent with the germline gene, which may arise from a read error. This rearrangement joins TRBV2 to TRBJ1-5; D not resolved. This CDR3 has 14 residues. Germline CDR1 and CDR2: SNHLY and FYNNEI. CDR3 in amino acids: CASTERVGNQPQHF. The DNA of the CDR3 is TGTGCCAGCACTGAACGGGTTGGCAATCAGCCCCAGCATTTT.